This TCR beta chain was profiled in a study of T cells in localized non-small cell lung cancer. Whole-study findings and limits: Sequencing was restricted to one tumor region; therefore, heterogeneity remains possible.

The ends lost 0 bases at V and 4 bases at J; junction bases unmatched: 1. Germline CDR1 is LGHNA and CDR2 is YNFKEQ. The CDR3 consists of 14 residues. Assay: immunoSEQ multiplex PCR; the TCRdb copy retains only in-frame clones and omits some. This sample yields over 20,000 clones, of which approximately 86% are seen a single time; roughly 15% belongs to the top ten. As for this clone: The antigen remains undetermined.

The sample was peripheral blood, taken before any cancer treatment. The V gene is TRBV4-2, the J gene TRBJ1-1, with 8 bases fitting TRBD1. The receptor was isolated from a female donor at least 60 years old with stage I lung adenocarcinoma. The chain's CDR3 is CASSQDRGPTEAFF. As DNA, the CDR3 is TGTGCCAGCAGCCAAGACAGGGGGCCCACTGAAGCTTTCTTT.